The 9 T cell receptor beta chains in this list originate from one sample, sequenced in a study of shared clonotypes between healthy human individuals. In the naive CD8 group, cells lacked CD45RO and were positively selected for CCR7, so terminally differentiated effector memory CD45RA+ cells were left out. The assay was immunoSEQ multiplex PCR, and TCRdb's table has in-frame clones only and misses some. The sample yields some 2 million clones, roughly 95% seen once. The sequencing input was naive CD8+ T cells sorted from blood. The receptors originated from a man aged 18 to 35 in good health.

The chain recombines TRBV2 with TRBJ2-7; a possible D gene is TRBD1 (5 bases). This CDR3 has 15 amino acids. Germline V gene lookup returns CDR1 SNHLY and CDR2 FYNNEI. Trimming removed 6 bases at V and 0 bases at J, with 15 bases between. DNA for the CDR3: TGTGCCAGCAGGCACCAGGGCCCGAGCTCCTACGAGCAGTACTTC. Its translation is CASRHQGPSSYEQYF.

V gene TRBV10-3 combines with J gene TRBJ2-7, with 7 bases that match TRBD1. The ends lost 8 bases at V and 0 bases at J; junction bases unmatched: 7. Germline CDR1 and CDR2: ENHRY and SYGVKD. The length of the CDR3 is 14 residues. The CDR3 protein is CAIPGQPSSYEQYF. CDR3 DNA: TGTGCCATCCCGGGACAGCCGAGCTCCTACGAGCAGTACTTC.

This rearrangement joins TRBV7-3 to TRBJ2-1, with 13 nucleotides matching TRBD2. The trim removed 4 bases at V and 10 bases at J, leaving 7 bases unmatched. Germline CDR1 and CDR2: SGHTA and FQGTGA. The CDR3 loop spans 15 amino acids. The CDR3 bases are TGTGCCAGCAGCTCAGAGGCGGGACTAGCGGGGGAGCAGTTCTTC. Its protein product is CASSSEAGLAGEQFF.

This clone has only one observation. The chain recombines TRBV14 with TRBJ2-7; 7 nucleotides match TRBD1. The germline V gene has CDR1 SGHDN and CDR2 FVKESK. The length of the CDR3 is 13 residues. Trimming cost V 1 base and J 7 bases; bases outside gene matches: 4. This CDR3 reads CASSQATTGEQYF. CDR3 sequence (DNA): TGTGCCAGCAGCCAAGCGACGACAGGGGAGCAGTACTTC. The full variable domain, completed using reference TRBV14 and TRBJ2-7, is EAGVTQFPSHSVIEKGQTVTLRCDPISGHDNLYWYRRVMGKEIKFLLHFVKESKQDESGMPNNRFLAERTGGTYSTLKVQPAELEDSGVYFCASSQATTGEQYFGPGTRLTVT.

The J gene is TRBJ1-2, the V gene TRBV27; tentatively, D is TRBD1 (5 bases). This CDR3 contains 14 residues. Between the trimmed V and J ends, which lost 3 bases and 5 bases, there was a span of 13 bases. Germline V gene data show CDR1 as MNHEY and CDR2 as SMNVEV (reference sequence). In DNA, the CDR3 is TGTGCCAGCAGTTTGTCCCCAGGGTGGTATGGCTACACCTTC. This translates into CASSLSPGWYGYTF.

The chain is built from TRBV27 and TRBJ1-1; D is uncertain. Germline loops: CDR1 MNHEY, CDR2 SMNVEV (reference sequence). This CDR3 has 14 residues. The V end lost 6 bases, the J end lost 4 bases, and 15 bases lay between the germline ends. CDR3 sequence: CASSLNPLGTEAFF. CDR3 sequence (DNA): TGTGCCAGCAGCCTTAACCCTCTTGGCACTGAAGCTTTCTTT.

V usage is TRBV25-1 and J usage is TRBJ2-5; D possibly corresponds to TRBD2 (6 bases). The CDR3 is 14 amino acids. Germline values: CDR1 MGHDK, CDR2 SYGVNS. V was cut by 3 bases and J by 5 bases, with 13 bases left in between. In DNA form, the CDR3 reads TGTGCCAGCAGTGAGCTAGCGTCGAAGGAGACCCAGTACTTC. Protein product: CASSELASKETQYF.

The rearrangement joins TRBV5-6 to TRBJ1-5, with a weak D call TRBD1 (6 bases). The V and J ends lost 4 bases and 0 bases respectively, with 8 bases between them. This CDR3 spans 14 amino acids. Germline V CDR1 and CDR2: SGHDT, YYEEEE. CDR3 sequence: CASSNRDSNQPQHF. CDR3 DNA: TGTGCCAGCAGCAACAGGGATAGCAATCAGCCCCAGCATTTT.

This sequence joins TRBV13 and TRBJ2-5; 8 bases are shared with TRBD1. The CDR3 is made up of 16 amino acids. Germline CDR1 PRHDT, CDR2 FYEKMQ (reference sequence). V gave up 4 bases and J gave up 5 bases; unmatched junction bases: 12. The CDR3 nucleotides are TGTGCCAGCAGCTCTACCGGGACAGGCCGCAGGGAGACCCAGTACTTC. Its translation is CASSSTGTGRRETQYF.